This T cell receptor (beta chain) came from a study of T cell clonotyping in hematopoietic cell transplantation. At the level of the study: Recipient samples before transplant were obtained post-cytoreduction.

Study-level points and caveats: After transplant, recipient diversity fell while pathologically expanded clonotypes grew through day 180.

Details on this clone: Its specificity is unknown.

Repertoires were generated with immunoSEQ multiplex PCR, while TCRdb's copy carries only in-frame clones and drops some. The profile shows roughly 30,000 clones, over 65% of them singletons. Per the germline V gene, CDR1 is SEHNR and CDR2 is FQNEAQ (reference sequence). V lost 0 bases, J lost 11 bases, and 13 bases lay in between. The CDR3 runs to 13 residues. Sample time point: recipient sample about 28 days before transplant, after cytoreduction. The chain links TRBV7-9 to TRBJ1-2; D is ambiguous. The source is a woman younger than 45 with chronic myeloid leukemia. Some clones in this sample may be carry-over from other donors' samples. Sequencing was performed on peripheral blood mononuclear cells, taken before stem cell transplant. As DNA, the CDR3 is TGTGCCAGCAGCTTAGCCCGTGGAGGAACATACACCTTC. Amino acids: CASSLARGGTYTF.